This T cell receptor beta chain was identified during a study of blood T cell repertoires in COVID-19. Study information: Sites across the United States, Italy and Spain contributed samples from acute and convalescent COVID-19. T cells, B-cell-depleted T cells, or PBMCs supplied cDNA or gDNA.

The CDR3 runs 17 residues. The germline V gene has CDR1 MGHRA and CDR2 YSYEKL. The V and J ends lost 0 bases and 7 bases respectively, with 18 bases between them. Original handling: How many nucleated cells were present was estimated from reference gene primer amplification. Only in-frame clones appear in the TCRdb table, and some are missing; sequencing was by immunoSEQ multiplex PCR. V and J calls and clone size come straight from that table; D and trimming were deduced from the DNA. The sample holds approximately 240,000 clones; approximately 83% are singletons and the top ten take roughly 3%. The specimen was peripheral blood. This clonotype was obtained from a woman aged 25 to 39 who had recovered from COVID-19. V gene TRBV4-1 combines with J gene TRBJ2-2; possibly TRBD1 for D (6 bases). The CDR3 loop reads CASSQDGRGFEHGELFF. In nucleotides, the CDR3 is TGCGCCAGCAGCCAAGACGGCAGGGGTTTCGAACACGGGGAGCTGTTTTTT.